The TCR beta chain under discussion was sequenced for a study of regulatory T cells in long-lasting Graves disease. Study overall: To qualify as persistent, Graves' disease required over 5 years of antithyroid drugs with positive TSH receptor antibodies.

Whole-study findings and limits: TRBV28, TRBJ1-2 and TRBJ2-5 were favored in persistent disease. Results may be inaccurate due to the small sample size.

There are many counts of this clonotype. Its specificity is not known. Library construction for TCR beta used iRepertoire HTBI primers and Arm-PCR of CDR3 regions. MiXCR was run by TCRdb on the multiplex PCR reads, yielding one entry per CDR3 protein. This sample has about 420,000 distinct CDR3 sequences, with about 20% found just once. The time point was: persistent/refractory GD, antithyroid drugs over 5 years with positive TRAb. Isolated PBMC RNA provided the starting material for the TCR library. Germline CDR1 reads MDHEN; CDR2 reads SYDVKM. The CDR3 extends over 12 amino acids. V lost 5 bases, J lost 6 bases, and 11 bases lay in between.

The starting material was peripheral blood mononuclear cells (PBMCs), obtained when the disease was refractory, from a patient treated with antithyroid drugs. The genes are TRBV28 and TRBJ2-7; D remains unclear. The sequence derives from a female donor with Graves disease. CDR3 residues: CASSPPTGEQYF. Here the CDR3 DNA reads TGTGCCAGCAGTCCTCCCACGGGCGAGCAGTACTTC.